The T cell receptor beta chain under discussion was sequenced for a study of blood T cells in healthy people across ages. A minimum of 6.5 million PBMCs was isolated per sample. Worth noting for this clonotype: What it binds is unknown.

A J-beta primer mix and a sample-barcoded 5' primer were used in a second PCR of roughly 6 to 11 cycles. CDR3-containing paired-end reads numbering at least 2.5 million came from each sample. MiXCR was run by TCRdb on the 5' RACE reads, yielding one entry per CDR3 protein. This table holds 550,000 to 700,000 distinct CDR3 sequences, about 25% found once. Study-wide findings and caveats: The study found TCR beta diversity correlated strongly with naive T cell percentage.

Trimming pared 2 bases from V and 5 bases from J, leaving 16 bases between. This CDR3 has 16 amino acids. Germline assignment: CDR1 LGHNA and CDR2 YSLEER. The rearrangement links TRBV4-3 to TRBJ2-1; no definite D call. Sequencing used blood. The source of this sequence is a woman in her sixties or seventies in good health. The CDR3 DNA follows: TGCGCCAGCAGCCAAATGGTTGGTAGCAACCACAATGAGCAGTTCTTC. Its protein product is CASSQMVGSNHNEQFF.